The next 4 T cell receptor beta chains were all read from a single sample in a study of shared clonotypes between healthy human individuals. TCRdb's copy holds only in-frame clones and misses some; the assay was immunoSEQ multiplex PCR. This sample has 1,400,000 or so clones, with 98% found just once. The sample consisted of naive CD4+ T cells sorted from blood. This sample's subset: CD45RA+ positively selected. Source of these receptors: a man between 25 and 39 years old in good health.

This chain links TRBV2 with TRBJ2-1; the match to TRBD1 covers 8 bases. The CDR3 spans 16 residues. V lost 8 bases to trimming and J lost 8 bases; unmatched junction nucleotides: 17. Germline V lookup: CDR1 SNHLY, CDR2 FYNNEI. For the CDR3, the DNA is TGTGCCAGCCAATTAAGGGGGCATCCAGGGGGCGATGAGCAGTTCTTC. Its protein product is CASQLRGHPGGDEQFF.

This rearrangement joins TRBV25-1 to TRBJ2-5, with a tentative D call TRBD2 (6 bases). V was cut by 4 bases and J by 0 bases, with 21 bases left in between. The CDR3 extends over 18 amino acids. Germline lookup yields CDR1 MGHDK and CDR2 SYGVNS. CDR3 sequence: CASSVSPSSAWYQETQYF. The CDR3, as DNA: TGTGCCAGCAGTGTAAGCCCCTCTAGCGCCTGGTACCAAGAGACCCAGTACTTC. The variable domain in full, completed from reference TRBV25-1 and TRBJ2-5, reads EADIYQTPRYLVIGTGKKITLECSQTMGHDKMYWYQQDPGMELHLIHYSYGVNSTEKGDLSSESTVSRIRTEHFPLTLESARPSHTSQYLCASSVSPSSAWYQETQYFGPGTRLLVL.

This clone has only one observation. The V and J genes are TRBV5-1 and TRBJ2-5, with TRBD2 identical over 10 bases. The V segment lost 0 bases and the J segment 7 bases; nucleotides outside the gene matches: 15. This CDR3 spans 18 amino acids. Germline CDR1 SGHRS, CDR2 YFSETQ. The CDR3 region is CASSLDRELAGDQGTQYF. For the CDR3, the DNA is TGCGCCAGCAGCTTGGACAGGGAGCTAGCGGGAGACCAGGGGACCCAGTACTTC.

The J gene is TRBJ2-5, the V gene TRBV5-4; 14 bases line up with TRBD2. The CDR3 is 16 amino acids. Germline-derived CDR1 and CDR2 are SGHNT and YYREEE (reference sequence). With 5 bases clipped from V and 5 bases from J, the junction kept 8 bases outside the gene matches. CDR3 sequence (DNA): TGTGCCAGCAGTTATGGGACTAGCGGGAGTGCGGAGACCCAGTACTTC. Its protein is CASSYGTSGSAETQYF.